The entry that follows covers one T cell receptor beta chain sequence. Its antigen is as yet unknown. PBMCs numbering at least 6.5 million were isolated per sample. With 4 bases removed from V and 4 bases from J, the gap between germline ends came to 15 bases. CDR1 is SGHTA, CDR2 FQGNSA, per germline. The CDR3 runs to 15 residues. The data belong to a study of blood T cells in healthy people across ages. Study conclusions and caveats: Age advanced and TCR beta diversity per million T cells fell, roughly linearly.

The use of a sample-barcoded 5' primer and a J-beta primer mix characterized a second PCR of about 7 to 12 cycles. TCRdb redid the calling of the 5' RACE reads with MiXCR, one entry per CDR3 protein. The data show 800,000 to 900,000 distinct CDR3 sequences, with approximately 65% seen just once and 28% held by the top ten. The TCR was taken from a man aged 30 to 45 in good health. The sample taken for sequencing was blood. This chain connects TRBV7-2 to TRBJ2-3; D is tentatively TRBD1 or TRBD2 (7 bases each). CDR3 in amino acids: CASSSGGARADTQYF. In DNA form, the CDR3 reads TGTGCCAGCAGCTCAGGGGGGGCTCGAGCAGATACGCAGTATTTT. Complete variable domain (other parts from reference TRBV7-2 and TRBJ2-3): GAGVSQSPSNKVTEKGKDVELRCDPISGHTALYWYRQSLGQGLEFLIYFQGNSAPDKSGLPSDRFSAERTGGSVSTLTIQRTQQEDSAVYLCASSSGGARADTQYFGPGTRLTVL.